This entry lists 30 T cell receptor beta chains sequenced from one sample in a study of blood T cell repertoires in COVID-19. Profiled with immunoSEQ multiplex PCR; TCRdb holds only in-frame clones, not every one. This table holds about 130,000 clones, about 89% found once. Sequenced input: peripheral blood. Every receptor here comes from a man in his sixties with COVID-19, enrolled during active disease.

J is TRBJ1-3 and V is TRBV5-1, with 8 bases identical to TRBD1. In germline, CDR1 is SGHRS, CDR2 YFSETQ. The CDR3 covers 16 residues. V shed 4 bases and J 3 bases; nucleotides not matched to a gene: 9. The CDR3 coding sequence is TGCGCCAGCAGCATCTCCCCCGGGACAGGTGGAAACACCATATATTTT. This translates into CASSISPGTGGNTIYF.

The CDR3 DNA reads TGTGCCACCCCGCGGGTAGCGGGTGCCGGGGAGCTGTTTTTT. It yields the protein CATPRVAGAGELFF. The rearrangement joins TRBV24-1 to TRBJ2-2, with 7 bases fitting TRBD2. There are 14 residues in the CDR3. Germline loops: CDR1 KGHDR, CDR2 SFDVKD. V shed 9 bases and J 6 bases; nucleotides not matched to a gene: 9.

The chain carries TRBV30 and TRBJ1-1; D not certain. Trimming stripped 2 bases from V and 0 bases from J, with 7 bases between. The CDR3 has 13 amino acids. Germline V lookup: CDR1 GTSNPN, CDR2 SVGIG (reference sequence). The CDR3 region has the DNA TGTGCCTGGAGTCCGACACTGAACACTGAAGCTTTCTTT. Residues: CAWSPTLNTEAFF.

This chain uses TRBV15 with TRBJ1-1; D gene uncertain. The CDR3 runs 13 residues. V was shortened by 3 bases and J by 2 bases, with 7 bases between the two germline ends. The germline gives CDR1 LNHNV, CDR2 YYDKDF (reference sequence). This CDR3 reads CATSSLRNTEAFF. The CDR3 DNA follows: TGTGCCACCAGCAGCCTCCGTAACACTGAAGCTTTCTTT.

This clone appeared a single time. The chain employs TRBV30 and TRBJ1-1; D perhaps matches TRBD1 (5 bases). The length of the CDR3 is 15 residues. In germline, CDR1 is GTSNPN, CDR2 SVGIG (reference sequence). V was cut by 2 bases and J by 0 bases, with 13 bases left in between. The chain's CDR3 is CAWSRGILMNTEAFF. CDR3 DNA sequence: TGTGCCTGGAGTCGGGGGATCCTTATGAACACTGAAGCTTTCTTT.

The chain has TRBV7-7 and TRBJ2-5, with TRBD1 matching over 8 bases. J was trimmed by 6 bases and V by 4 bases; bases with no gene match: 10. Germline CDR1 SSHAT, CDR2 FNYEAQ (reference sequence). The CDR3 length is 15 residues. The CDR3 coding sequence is TGTGCCAGCAGCTCGCAGGGGGCCGCTCAGAAGACCCAGTACTTC. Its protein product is CASSSQGAAQKTQYF.

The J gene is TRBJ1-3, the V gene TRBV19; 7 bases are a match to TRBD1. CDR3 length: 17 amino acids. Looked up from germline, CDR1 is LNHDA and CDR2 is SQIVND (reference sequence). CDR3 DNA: TGTGTCCCGGGCTTCCTAAGACAGGGAAACTCTGGAAACACCATATATTTT. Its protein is CVPGFLRQGNSGNTIYF.

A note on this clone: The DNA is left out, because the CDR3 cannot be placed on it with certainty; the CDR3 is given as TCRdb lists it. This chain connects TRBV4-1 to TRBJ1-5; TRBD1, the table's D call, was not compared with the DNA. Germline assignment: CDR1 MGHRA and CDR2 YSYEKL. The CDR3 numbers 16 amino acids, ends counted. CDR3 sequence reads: CASSQEFGPGGWPQHF.

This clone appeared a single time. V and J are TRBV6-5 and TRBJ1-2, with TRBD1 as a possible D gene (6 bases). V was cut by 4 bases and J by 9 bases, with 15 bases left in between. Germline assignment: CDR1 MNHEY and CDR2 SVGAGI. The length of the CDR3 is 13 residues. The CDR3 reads CASSSTGYSSYTF. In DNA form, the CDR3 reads TGTGCCAGCAGTTCCACAGGGTATAGCAGCTACACCTTC.

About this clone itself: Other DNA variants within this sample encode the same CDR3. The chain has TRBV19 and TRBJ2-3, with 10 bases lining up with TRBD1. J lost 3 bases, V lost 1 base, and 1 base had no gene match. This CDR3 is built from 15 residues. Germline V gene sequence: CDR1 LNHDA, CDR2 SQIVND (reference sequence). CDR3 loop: CASSIGDRGTDTQYF. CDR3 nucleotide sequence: TGTGCCAGTAGTATAGGGGACAGGGGAACAGATACGCAGTATTTT.

CDR3 residues: CASRTGTGGAGRSEKLFF. DNA of the CDR3: TGCGCCAGCAGAACCGGGACAGGGGGCGCGGGGAGGAGTGAAAAACTGTTTTTT. This chain uses TRBV5-1 with TRBJ1-4, with TRBD1 matching over 12 bases. This CDR3 has 18 amino acids. Per the germline V gene, CDR1 is SGHRS and CDR2 is YFSETQ. Trimming took 5 bases from V and 7 from J; bases not matched to a gene: 15.

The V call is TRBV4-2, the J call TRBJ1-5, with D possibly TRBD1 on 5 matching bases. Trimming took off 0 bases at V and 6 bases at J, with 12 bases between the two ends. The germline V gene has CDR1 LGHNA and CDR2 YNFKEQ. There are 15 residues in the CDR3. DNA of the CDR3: TGTGCCAGCAGCCAAGACCCCGACAGAAGTCAGCCCCAGCATTTT. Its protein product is CASSQDPDRSQPQHF.

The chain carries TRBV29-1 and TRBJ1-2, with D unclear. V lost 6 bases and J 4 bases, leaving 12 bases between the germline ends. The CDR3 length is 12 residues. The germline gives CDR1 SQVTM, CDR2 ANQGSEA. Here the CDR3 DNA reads TGCAGCGTGCCGGGAGCCATCTATGGCTACACCTTC. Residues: CSVPGAIYGYTF.

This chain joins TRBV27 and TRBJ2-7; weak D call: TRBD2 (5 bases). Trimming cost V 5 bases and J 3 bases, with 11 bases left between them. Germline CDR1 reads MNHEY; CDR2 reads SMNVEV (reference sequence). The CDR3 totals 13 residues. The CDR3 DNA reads TGTGCCAGCAGTCTGAGGGTAAACTACGAGCAGTACTTC. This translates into CASSLRVNYEQYF.

The CDR3: CASSLGGHSTDTQYF. The DNA of the CDR3 is TGCGCCAGCAGCTTGGGGGGACACAGCACAGATACGCAGTATTTT. The rearrangement links TRBV5-1 to TRBJ2-3; D is possibly TRBD1 (6 bases). With 0 bases removed from V and 0 bases from J, the gap between germline ends came to 8 bases. Germline V gives CDR1 SGHRS, CDR2 YFSETQ. This CDR3 region has 15 residues.

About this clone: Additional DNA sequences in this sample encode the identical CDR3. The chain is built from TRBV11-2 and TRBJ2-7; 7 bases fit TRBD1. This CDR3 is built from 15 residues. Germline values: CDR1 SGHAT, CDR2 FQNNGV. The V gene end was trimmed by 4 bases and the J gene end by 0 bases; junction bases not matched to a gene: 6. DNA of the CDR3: TGTGCCAGCAGCTCTAACCGGGACAGCTCCTACGAGCAGTACTTC. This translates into CASSSNRDSSYEQYF.

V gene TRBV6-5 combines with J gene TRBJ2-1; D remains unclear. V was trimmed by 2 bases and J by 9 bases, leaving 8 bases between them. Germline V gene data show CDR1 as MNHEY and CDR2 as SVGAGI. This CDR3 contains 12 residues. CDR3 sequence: CASSYAGSEQFF. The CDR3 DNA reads TGTGCCAGCAGTTACGCCGGGTCTGAGCAGTTCTTC.

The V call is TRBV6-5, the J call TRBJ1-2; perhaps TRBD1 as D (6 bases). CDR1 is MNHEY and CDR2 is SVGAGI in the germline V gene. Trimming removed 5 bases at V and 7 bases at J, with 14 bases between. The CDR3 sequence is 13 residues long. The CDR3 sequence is CASSHNRDAGYTF. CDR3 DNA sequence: TGTGCCAGCAGTCACAACAGGGATGCTGGCTACACCTTC.

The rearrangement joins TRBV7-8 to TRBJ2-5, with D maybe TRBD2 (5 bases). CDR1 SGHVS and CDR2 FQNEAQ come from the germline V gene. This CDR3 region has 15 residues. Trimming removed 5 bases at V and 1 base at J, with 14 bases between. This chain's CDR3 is CASSPNSRGQETQYF. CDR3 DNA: TGTGCCAGCAGCCCAAACAGCCGGGGCCAAGAGACCCAGTACTTC. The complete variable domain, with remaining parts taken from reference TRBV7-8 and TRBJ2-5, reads GAGVSQSPRYKVAKRGQDVALRCDPISGHVSLFWYQQALGQGPEFLTYFQNEAQLDKSGLPSDRFFAERPEGSVSTLKIQRTQQEDSAVYLCASSPNSRGQETQYFGPGTRLLVL.

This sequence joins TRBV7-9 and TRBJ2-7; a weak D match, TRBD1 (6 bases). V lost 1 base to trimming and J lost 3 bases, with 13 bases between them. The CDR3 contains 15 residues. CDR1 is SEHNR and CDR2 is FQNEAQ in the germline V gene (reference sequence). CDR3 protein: CASSLVKVRGYEQYF. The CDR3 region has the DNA TGTGCCAGCAGCTTAGTTAAGGTCAGGGGCTACGAGCAGTACTTC.

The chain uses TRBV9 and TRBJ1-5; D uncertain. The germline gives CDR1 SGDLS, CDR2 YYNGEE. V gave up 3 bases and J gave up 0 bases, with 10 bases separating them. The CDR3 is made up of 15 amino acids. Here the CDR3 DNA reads TGTGCCAGCAGCGCCGACGCGGGTAGCAATCAGCCCCAGCATTTT. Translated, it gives CASSADAGSNQPQHF.

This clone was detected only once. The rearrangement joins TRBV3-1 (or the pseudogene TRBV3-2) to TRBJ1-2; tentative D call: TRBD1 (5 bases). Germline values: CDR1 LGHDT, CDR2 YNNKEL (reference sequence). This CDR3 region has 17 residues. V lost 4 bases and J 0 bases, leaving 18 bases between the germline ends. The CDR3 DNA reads TGTGCCAGCAGCCGCAGACCCGGCAGGGTCACTAACTATGGCTACACCTTC. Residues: CASSRRPGRVTNYGYTF.

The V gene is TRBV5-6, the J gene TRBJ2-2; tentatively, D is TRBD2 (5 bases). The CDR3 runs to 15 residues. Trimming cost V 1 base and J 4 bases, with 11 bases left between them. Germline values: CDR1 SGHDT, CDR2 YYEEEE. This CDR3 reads CASSLRAGITGELFF. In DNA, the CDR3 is TGTGCCAGCAGCTTGCGGGCGGGCATCACCGGGGAGCTGTTTTTT.

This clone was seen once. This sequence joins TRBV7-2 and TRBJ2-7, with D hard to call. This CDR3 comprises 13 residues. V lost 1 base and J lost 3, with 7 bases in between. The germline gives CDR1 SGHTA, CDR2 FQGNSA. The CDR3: CASSLDSYYEQYF. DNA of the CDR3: TGTGCCAGCAGCTTAGATTCTTACTACGAGCAGTACTTC. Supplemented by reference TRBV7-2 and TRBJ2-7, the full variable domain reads GAGVSQSPSNKVTEKGKDVELRCDPISGHTALYWYRQSLGQGLEFLIYFQGNSAPDKSGLPSDRFSAERTGGSVSTLTIQRTQQEDSAVYLCASSLDSYYEQYFGPGTRLTVT.

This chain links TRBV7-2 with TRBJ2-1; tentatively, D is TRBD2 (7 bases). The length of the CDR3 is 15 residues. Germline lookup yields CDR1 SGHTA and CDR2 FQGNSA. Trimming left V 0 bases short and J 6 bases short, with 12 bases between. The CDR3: CASSLAGGPGNEQFF. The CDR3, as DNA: TGTGCCAGCAGCTTAGCGGGGGGGCCTGGCAATGAGCAGTTCTTC.

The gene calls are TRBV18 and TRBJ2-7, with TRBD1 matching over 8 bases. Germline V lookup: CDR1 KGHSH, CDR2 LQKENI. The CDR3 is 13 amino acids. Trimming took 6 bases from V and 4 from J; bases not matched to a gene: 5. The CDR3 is CASSRTGRYEQYF. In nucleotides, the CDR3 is TGTGCCAGCTCCCGGACAGGGCGGTACGAGCAGTACTTC.

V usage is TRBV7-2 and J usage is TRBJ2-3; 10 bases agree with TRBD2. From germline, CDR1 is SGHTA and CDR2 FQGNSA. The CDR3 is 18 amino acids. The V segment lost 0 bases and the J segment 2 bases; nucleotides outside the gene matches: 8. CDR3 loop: CASSLASPSGGHTDTQYF. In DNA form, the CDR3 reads TGTGCCAGCAGCTTAGCGTCCCCTAGCGGGGGCCACACAGATACGCAGTATTTT.

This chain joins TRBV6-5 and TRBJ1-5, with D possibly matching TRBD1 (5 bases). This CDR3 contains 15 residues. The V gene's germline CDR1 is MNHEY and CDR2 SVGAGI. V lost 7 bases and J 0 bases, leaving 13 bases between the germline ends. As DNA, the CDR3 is TGTGCCAGCACCCTGGCAGGGTCTAGCAATCAGCCCCAGCATTTT. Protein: CASTLAGSSNQPQHF.

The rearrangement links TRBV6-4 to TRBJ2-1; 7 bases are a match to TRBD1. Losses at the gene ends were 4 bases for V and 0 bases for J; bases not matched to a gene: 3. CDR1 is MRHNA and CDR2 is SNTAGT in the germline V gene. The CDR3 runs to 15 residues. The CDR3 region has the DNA TGTGCCAGCAGTGTACAGGGGAACTCCTACAATGAGCAGTTCTTC. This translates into CASSVQGNSYNEQFF.

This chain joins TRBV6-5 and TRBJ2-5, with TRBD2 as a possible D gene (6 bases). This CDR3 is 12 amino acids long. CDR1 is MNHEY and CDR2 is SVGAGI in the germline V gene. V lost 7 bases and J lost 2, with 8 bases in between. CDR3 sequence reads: CASTGSQETQYF. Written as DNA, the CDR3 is TGTGCCAGCACCGGGAGTCAAGAGACCCAGTACTTC.